This T cell receptor (beta chain) was obtained from a study of cytomegalovirus exposure and HLA in healthy donors. Points on this clone: Its antigen is unknown.

Study-level results: Further analysis, carried out later, found HLA-associated TCR beta chains more clonally expanded than equally common other chains. Researchers catalogued about 150 TCR beta chains as cytomegalovirus-associated. In most subjects, TCR beta sequences reportedly gave accurate predictions of HLA-A and HLA-B alleles.

The PCR used 60 Vbeta and 13 Jbeta primers. Per the original methods: Tens of millions of unique TCR beta chains, roughly 10 million shared, were counted in a later analysis. Data came from immunoSEQ multiplex PCR; TCRdb stores just in-frame clones and leaves some out. D and trimming come from the DNA, and the V and J calls and clone size come from that table. The sample records 110,000 or so clones, about four fifths being singletons. The germline V gene has CDR1 SGHNT and CDR2 YYREEE (reference sequence). V dropped 4 bases and J dropped 0; count of bases not matched to a gene: 5. The CDR3 runs 16 residues.

Sequencing was done on a sample of PBMCs. The sequence derives from a woman in her late teens or twenties in good health and CMV-seronegative. This chain uses TRBV5-4 with TRBJ2-2, with TRBD2 identical over 8 bases. The CDR3 coding sequence is TGTGCCAGCAGCCCCGGGAGGGCCTCGAACACCGGGGAGCTGTTTTTT. It encodes CASSPGRASNTGELFF. Full variable domain (missing parts from reference TRBV5-4 and TRBJ2-2): ETGVTQSPTHLIKTRGQQVTLRCSSQSGHNTVSWYQQALGQGPQFIFQYYREEENGRGNFPPRFSGLQFPNYSSELNVNALELDDSALYLCASSPGRASNTGELFFGEGSRLTVL.